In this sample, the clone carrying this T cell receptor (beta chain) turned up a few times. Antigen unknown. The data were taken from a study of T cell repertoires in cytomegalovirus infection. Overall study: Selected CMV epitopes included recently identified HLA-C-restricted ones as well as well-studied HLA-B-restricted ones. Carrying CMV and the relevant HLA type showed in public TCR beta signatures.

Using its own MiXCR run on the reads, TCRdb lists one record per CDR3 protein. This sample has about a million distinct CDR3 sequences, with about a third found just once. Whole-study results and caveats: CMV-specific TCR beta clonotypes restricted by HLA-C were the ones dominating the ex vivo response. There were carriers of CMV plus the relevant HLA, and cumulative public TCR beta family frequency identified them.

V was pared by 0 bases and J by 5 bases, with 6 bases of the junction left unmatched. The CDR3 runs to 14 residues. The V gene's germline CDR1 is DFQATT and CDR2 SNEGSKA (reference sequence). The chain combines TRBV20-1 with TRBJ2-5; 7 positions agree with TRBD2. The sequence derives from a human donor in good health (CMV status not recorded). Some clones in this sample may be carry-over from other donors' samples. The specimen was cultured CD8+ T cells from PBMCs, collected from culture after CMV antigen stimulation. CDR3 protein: CSARDLDSGETQYF. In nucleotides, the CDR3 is TGCAGTGCTAGAGATCTCGATAGCGGGGAGACCCAGTACTTC.